The clone carrying this TCR beta chain was detected ten times or more. Its antigen remains unidentified. These data belong to a study of T cell repertoires in cytomegalovirus infection. Study at large: Signatures in public TCR beta sequences pointed to both CMV infection and matching HLA type.

Trimming removed 2 bases at V and 2 bases at J, with 10 bases between. The CDR3 loop spans 15 amino acids. Germline CDR1 SGHVS, CDR2 FQNEAQ. Study-wide findings and caveats: Dominant in the ex vivo response were TCR beta clonotypes restricted by HLA-C and specific for CMV.

TCRdb re-called the reads with MiXCR, one entry per CDR3 protein. The sample yields a few hundred thousand distinct CDR3 sequences, over 15% seen once. The TCR sequence derives from a human donor in good health (CMV status not recorded). Some clones in this sample may be carry-over from other donors' samples. The chain recombines TRBV7-8 with TRBJ2-1, with a possible D match to TRBD2 (5 bases). The specimen sequenced was CD8+ T cells from PBMCs. CDR3 amino acids: CASSLRLEAYNEQFF. In DNA, the CDR3 is TGTGCCAGCAGCTTACGTCTGGAGGCCTACAATGAGCAGTTCTTC.